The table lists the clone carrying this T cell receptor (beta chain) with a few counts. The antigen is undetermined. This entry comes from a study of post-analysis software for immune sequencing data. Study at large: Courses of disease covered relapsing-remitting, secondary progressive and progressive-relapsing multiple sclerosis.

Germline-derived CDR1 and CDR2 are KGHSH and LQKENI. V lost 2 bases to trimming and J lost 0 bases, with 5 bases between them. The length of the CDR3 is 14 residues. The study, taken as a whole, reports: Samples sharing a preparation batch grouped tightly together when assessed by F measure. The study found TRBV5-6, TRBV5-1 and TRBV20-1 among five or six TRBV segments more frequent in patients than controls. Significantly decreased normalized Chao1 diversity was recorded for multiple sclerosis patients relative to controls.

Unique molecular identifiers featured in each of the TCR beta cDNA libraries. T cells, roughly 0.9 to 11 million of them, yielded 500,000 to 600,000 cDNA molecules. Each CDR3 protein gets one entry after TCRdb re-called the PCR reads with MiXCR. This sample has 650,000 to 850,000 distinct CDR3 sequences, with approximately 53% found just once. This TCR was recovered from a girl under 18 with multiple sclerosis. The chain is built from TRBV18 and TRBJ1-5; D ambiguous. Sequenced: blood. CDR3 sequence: CASSPDNSNQPQHF. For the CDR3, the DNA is TGTGCCAGCTCACCAGATAATAGCAATCAGCCCCAGCATTTT.